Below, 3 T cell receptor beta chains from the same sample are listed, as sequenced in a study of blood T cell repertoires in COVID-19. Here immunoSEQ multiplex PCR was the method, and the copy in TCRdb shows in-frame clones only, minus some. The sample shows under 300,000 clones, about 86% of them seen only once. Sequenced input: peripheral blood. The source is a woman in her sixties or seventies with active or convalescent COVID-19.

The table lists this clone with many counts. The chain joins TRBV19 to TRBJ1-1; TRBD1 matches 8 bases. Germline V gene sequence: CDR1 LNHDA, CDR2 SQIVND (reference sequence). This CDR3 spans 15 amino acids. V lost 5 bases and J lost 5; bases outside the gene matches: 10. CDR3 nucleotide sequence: TGTGCCAGTAGTTCACGACTGGACAGGGTGACTGAAGCTTTCTTT. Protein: CASSSRLDRVTEAFF.

The CDR3, as DNA: TGTGCCAGCAGCCAGGGACAGGTGGTCTACGAGCAGTACTTC. Protein product: CASSQGQVVYEQYF. The V gene is TRBV11-1, the J gene TRBJ2-7, with 8 bases that match TRBD1. This CDR3 is built from 14 residues. With 5 bases clipped from V and 3 bases from J, the junction kept 6 bases outside the gene matches. Germline V gives CDR1 SGHAT, CDR2 FQDESV (reference sequence).

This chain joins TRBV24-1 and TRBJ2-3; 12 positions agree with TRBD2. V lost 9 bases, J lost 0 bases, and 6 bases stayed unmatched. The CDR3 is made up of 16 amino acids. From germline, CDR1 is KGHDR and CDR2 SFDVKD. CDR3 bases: TGTGCCACCGCACGCACTAGCGGGGGGAGCACAGATACGCAGTATTTT. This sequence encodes CATARTSGGSTDTQYF.